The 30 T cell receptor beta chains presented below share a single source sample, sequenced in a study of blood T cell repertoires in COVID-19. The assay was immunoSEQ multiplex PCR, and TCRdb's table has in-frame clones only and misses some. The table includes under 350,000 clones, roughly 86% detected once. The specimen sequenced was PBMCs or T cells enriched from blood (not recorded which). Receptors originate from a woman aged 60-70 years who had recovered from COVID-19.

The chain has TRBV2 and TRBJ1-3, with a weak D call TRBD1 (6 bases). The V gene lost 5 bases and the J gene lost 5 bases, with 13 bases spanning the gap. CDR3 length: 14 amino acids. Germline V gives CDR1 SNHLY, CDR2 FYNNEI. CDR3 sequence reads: CASSSGTLRNTIYF. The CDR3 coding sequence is TGTGCCAGCAGTTCCGGGACACTCCGAAACACCATATATTTT.

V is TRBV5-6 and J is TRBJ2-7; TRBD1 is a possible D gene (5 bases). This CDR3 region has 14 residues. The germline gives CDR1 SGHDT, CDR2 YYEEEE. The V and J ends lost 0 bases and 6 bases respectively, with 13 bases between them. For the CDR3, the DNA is TGTGCCAGCAGCTTGGGGGCCAGGGTTGTCGAGCAGTACTTC. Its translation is CASSLGARVVEQYF. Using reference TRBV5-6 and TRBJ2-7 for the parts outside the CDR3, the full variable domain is DAGVTQSPTHLIKTRGQQVTLRCSPKSGHDTVSWYQQALGQGPQFIFQYYEEEERQRGNFPDRFSGHQFPNYSSELNVNALLLGDSALYLCASSLGARVVEQYFGPGTRLTVT.

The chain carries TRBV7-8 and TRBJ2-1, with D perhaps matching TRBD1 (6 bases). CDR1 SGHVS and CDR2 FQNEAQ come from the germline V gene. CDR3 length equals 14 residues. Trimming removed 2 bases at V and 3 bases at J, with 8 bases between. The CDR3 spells CASSLMDSYNEQFF. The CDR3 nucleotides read TGTGCCAGCAGCTTAATGGACAGCTACAATGAGCAGTTCTTC.

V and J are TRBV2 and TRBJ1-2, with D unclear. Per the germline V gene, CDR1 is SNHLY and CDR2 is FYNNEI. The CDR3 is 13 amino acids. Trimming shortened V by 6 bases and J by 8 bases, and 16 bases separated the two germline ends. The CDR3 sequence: CASSRFREQGYTF. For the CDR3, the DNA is TGTGCCAGCAGCCGTTTTCGGGAGCAGGGCTACACCTTC.

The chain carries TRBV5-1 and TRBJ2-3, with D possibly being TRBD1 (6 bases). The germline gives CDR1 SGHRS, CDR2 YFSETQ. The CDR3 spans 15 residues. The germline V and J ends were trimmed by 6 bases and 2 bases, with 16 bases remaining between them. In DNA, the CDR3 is TGCGCCAGCACGGGGACACCGCCTTCCACAGATACGCAGTATTTT. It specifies CASTGTPPSTDTQYF.

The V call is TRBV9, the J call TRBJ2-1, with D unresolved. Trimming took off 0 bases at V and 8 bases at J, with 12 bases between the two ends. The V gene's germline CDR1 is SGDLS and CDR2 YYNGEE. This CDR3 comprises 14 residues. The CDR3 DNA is TGTGCCAGCAGCGTAGGAGTAGAGTTAGATGAGCAGTTCTTC. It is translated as CASSVGVELDEQFF.

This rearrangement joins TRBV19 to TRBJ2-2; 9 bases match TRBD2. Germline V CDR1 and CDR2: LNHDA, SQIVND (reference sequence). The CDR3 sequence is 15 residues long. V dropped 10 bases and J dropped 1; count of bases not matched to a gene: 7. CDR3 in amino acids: CATSGLAVNTGELFF. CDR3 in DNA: TGTGCCACCTCGGGACTAGCAGTGAACACCGGGGAGCTGTTTTTT.

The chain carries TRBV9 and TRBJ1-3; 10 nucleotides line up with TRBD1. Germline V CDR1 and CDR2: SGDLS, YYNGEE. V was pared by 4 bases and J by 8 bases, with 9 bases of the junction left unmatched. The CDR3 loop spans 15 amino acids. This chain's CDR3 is CASSLGGTGVHTIYF. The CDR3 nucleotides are TGTGCCAGCAGCCTAGGGGGGACAGGGGTGCACACCATATATTTT.

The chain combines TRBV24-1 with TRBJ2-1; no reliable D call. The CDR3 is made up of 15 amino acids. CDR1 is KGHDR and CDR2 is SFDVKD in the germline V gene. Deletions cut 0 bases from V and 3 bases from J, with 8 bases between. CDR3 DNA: TGTGCCACCAGTGATTTGCAGGCCGACTACAATGAGCAGTTCTTC. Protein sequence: CATSDLQADYNEQFF.

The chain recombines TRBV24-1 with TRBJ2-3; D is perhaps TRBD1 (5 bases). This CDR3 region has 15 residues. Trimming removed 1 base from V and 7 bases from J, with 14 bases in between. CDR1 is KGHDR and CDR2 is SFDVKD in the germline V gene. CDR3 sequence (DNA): TGTGCCACCAGTGATTTACAGACAGCCCGAAATACGCAGTATTTT. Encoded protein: CATSDLQTARNTQYF.

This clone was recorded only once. In DNA form, the CDR3 reads TGTGCCAGCAGCAACGGACAGGGCATTGCAGGCTACGAGCAGTACTTC. Translating gives CASSNGQGIAGYEQYF. The chain joins TRBV7-9 to TRBJ2-7; 8 nucleotides agree with TRBD1. Germline CDR1 reads SEHNR; CDR2 reads FQNEAQ (reference sequence). This CDR3 has 16 amino acids. After removal of 5 bases from V and 3 bases from J, the junction contained 12 bases not matched to a gene.

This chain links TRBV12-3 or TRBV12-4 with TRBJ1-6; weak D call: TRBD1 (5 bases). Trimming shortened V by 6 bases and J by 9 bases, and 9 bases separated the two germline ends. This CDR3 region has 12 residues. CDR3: CASRIRASPLHF. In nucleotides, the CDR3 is TGTGCCAGCAGAATCAGGGCTTCACCCCTCCACTTT.

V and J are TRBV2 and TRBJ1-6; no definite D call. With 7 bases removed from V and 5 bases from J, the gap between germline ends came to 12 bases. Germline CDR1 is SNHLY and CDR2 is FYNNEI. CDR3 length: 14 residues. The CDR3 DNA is TGTGCCAGCACAGTCTCAGAACATAATTCACCCCTCCACTTT. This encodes CASTVSEHNSPLHF.

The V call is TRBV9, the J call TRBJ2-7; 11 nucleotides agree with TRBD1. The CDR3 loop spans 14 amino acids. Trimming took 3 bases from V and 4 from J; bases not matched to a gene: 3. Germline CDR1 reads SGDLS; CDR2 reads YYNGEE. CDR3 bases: TGTGCCAGCAGCGCCGGGACAGGGGGTTACGAGCAGTACTTC. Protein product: CASSAGTGGYEQYF. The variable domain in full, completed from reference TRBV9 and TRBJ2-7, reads DSGVTQTPKHLITATGQRVTLRCSPRSGDLSVYWYQQSLDQGLQFLIQYYNGEERAKGNILERFSAQQFPDLHSELNLSSLELGDSALYFCASSAGTGGYEQYFGPGTRLTVT.

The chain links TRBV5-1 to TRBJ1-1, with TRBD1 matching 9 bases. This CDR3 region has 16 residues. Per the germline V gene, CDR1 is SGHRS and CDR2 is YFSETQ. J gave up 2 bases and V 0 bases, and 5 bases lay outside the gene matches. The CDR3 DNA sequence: TGCGCCAGCAGCTTGGTATCGGGACAGGGAAACACTGAAGCTTTCTTT. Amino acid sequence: CASSLVSGQGNTEAFF. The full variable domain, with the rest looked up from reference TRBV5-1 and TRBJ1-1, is KAGVTQTPRYLIKTRGQQVTLSCSPISGHRSVSWYQQTPGQGLQFLFEYFSETQRNKGNFPGRFSGRQFSNSRSEMNVSTLELGDSALYLCASSLVSGQGNTEAFFGQGTRLTVV.

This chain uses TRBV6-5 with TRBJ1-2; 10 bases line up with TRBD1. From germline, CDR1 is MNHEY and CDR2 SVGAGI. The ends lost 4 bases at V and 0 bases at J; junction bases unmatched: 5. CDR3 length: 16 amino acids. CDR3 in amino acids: CASSFVGTGANYGYTF. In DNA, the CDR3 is TGTGCCAGCAGTTTCGTCGGGACAGGGGCTAACTATGGCTACACCTTC.

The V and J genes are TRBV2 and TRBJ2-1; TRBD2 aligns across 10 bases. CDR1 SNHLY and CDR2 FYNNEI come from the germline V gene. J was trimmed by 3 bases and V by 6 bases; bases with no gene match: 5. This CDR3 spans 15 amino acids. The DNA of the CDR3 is TGTGCCAGCAGCCCCACTAGCGGGGACTACAATGAGCAGTTCTTC. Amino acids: CASSPTSGDYNEQFF.

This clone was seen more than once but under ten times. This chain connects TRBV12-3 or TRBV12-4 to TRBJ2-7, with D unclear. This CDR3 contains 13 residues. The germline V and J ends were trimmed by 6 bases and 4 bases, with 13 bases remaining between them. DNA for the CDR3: TGTGCCAGCAGCCTAAACGTCAGGTACGAGCAGTACTTC. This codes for CASSLNVRYEQYF.

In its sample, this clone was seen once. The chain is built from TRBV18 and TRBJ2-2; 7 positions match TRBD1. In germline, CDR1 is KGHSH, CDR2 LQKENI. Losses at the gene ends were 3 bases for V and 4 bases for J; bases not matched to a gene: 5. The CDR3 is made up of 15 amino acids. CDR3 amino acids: CASSPLSGGTGELFF. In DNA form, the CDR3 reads TGTGCCAGCTCACCCCTATCAGGGGGCACCGGGGAGCTGTTTTTT.

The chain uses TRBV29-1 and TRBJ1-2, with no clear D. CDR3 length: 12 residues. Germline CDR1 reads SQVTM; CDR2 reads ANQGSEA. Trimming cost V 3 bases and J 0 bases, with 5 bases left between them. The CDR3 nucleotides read TGCAGCGTTGACGAGCCTAACTATGGCTACACCTTC. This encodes CSVDEPNYGYTF.

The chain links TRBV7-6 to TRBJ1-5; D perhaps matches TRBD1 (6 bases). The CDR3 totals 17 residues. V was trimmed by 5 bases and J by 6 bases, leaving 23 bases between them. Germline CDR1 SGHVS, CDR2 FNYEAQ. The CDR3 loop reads CASSRGPPDSLSQPQHF. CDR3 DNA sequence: TGTGCCAGCAGCCGAGGGCCGCCGGACAGTTTATCTCAGCCCCAGCATTTT. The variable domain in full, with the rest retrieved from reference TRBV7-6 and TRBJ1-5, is GAGVSQSPRYKVTKRGQDVALRCDPISGHVSLYWYRQALGQGPEFLTYFNYEAQQDKSGLPNDRFSAERPEGSISTLTIQRTEQRDSAMYRCASSRGPPDSLSQPQHFGDGTRLSIL.

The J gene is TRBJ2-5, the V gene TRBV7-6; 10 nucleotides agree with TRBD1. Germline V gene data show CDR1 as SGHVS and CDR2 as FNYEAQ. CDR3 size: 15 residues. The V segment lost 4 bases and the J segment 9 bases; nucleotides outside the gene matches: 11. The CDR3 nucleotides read TGTGCCAGCAGCTCGACAGGACAGGGGGGCTTGGCCCAGTACTTC. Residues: CASSSTGQGGLAQYF.

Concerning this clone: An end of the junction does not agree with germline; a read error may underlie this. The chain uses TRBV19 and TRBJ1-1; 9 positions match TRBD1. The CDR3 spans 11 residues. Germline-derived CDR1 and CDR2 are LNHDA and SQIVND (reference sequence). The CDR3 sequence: CASSNPGQGHF. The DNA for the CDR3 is TGTGCCAGTAGTAATCCGGGACAGGGCCACTTT.

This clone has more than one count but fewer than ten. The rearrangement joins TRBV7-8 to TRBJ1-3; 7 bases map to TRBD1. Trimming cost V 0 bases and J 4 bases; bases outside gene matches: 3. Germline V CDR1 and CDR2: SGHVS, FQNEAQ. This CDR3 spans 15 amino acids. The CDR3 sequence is CASSLAAQGGNTIYF. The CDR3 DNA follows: TGTGCCAGCAGCTTAGCTGCACAGGGGGGAAACACCATATATTTT. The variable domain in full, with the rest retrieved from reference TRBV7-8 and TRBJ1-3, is GAGVSQSPRYKVAKRGQDVALRCDPISGHVSLFWYQQALGQGPEFLTYFQNEAQLDKSGLPSDRFFAERPEGSVSTLKIQRTQQEDSAVYLCASSLAAQGGNTIYFGEGSWLTVV.

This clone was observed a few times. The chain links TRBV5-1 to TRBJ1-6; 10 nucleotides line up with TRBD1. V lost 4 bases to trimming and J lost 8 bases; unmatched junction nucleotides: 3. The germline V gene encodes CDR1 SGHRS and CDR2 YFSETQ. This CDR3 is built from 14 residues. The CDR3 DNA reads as TGCGCCAGCAGCGAGGACAGGGGGGATTCACCCCTCCACTTT. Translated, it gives CASSEDRGDSPLHF.

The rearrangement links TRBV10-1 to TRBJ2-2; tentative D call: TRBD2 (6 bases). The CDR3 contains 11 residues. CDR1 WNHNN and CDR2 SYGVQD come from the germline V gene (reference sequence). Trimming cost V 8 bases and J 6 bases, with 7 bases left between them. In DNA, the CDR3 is TGCGCCAGCGCGGGGCCCGGGGAGCTGTTTTTT. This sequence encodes CASAGPGELFF.

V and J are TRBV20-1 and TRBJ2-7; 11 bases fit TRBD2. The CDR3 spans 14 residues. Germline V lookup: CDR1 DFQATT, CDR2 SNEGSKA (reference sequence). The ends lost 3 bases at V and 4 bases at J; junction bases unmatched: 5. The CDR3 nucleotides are TGCAGTGCTAGTAAACTAGCGGGAGTGTACGAGCAGTACTTC. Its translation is CSASKLAGVYEQYF.

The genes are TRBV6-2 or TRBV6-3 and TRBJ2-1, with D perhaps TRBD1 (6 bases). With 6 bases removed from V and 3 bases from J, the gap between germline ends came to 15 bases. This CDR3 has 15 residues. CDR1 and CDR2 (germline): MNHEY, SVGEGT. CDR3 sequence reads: CASSLRTGNYNEQFF. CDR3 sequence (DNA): TGTGCCAGCAGCCTGCGTACAGGGAACTACAATGAGCAGTTCTTC.

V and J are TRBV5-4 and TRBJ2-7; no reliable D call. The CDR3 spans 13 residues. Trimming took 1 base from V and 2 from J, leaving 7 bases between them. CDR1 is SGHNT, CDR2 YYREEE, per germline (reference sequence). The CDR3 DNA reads TGTGCCAGCAGCTTGCCCCACACCTACGAGCAGTACTTC. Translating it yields CASSLPHTYEQYF.

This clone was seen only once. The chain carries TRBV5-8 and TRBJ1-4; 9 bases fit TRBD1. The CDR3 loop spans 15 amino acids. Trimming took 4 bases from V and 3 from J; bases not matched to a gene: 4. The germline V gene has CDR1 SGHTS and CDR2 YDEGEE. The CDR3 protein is CASSRTGASNEKLFF. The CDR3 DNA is TGTGCCAGCAGCCGGACAGGGGCATCTAATGAAAAACTGTTTTTT.